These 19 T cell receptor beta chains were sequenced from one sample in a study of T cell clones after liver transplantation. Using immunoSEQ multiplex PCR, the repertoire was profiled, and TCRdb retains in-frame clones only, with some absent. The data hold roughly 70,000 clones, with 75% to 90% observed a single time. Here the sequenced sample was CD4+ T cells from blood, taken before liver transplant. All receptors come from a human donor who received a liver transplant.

The CDR3 region has the DNA TGCGCCAGCAGCTTGGCCGTGGTAGCGGGAGTCTATGAGCAGTTCTTC. Protein product: CASSLAVVAGVYEQFF. The chain is built from TRBV5-1 and TRBJ2-1; TRBD2 aligns across 9 bases. The V gene end was trimmed by 0 bases and the J gene end by 8 bases; junction bases not matched to a gene: 9. This CDR3 comprises 16 residues. The germline CDR1 and CDR2 sequences are SGHRS and YFSETQ.

CDR3 DNA sequence: TGTGCCAGCATCAAGGAAAGACCCCTCTACGAGCAGTACTTC. Translated: CASIKERPLYEQYF. V usage is TRBV27 and J usage is TRBJ2-7; D remains unclear. The CDR3 has 14 residues. V shed 7 bases and J shed 3 bases, with 16 bases lying between them. CDR1 is MNHEY and CDR2 is SMNVEV in the germline V gene (reference sequence).

CDR3 region: CASSLRGTRDTQYF. The CDR3 coding sequence is TGTGCCAGCAGCCTCAGGGGGACTAGGGATACGCAGTATTTT. The chain couples TRBV9 to TRBJ2-3, with a weak D call TRBD2 (8 bases). Germline CDR1 is SGDLS and CDR2 is YYNGEE. This CDR3 is 14 amino acids long. Between the trimmed V and J ends, which lost 4 bases and 6 bases, there was a span of 15 bases.

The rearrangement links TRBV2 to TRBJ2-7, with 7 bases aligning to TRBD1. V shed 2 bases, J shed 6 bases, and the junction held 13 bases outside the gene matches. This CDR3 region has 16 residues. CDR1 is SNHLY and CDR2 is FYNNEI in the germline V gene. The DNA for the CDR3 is TGTGCCAGCAGTGAATCAGCCGTCGGACAGGAGATCGAGCAGTACTTC. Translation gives CASSESAVGQEIEQYF.

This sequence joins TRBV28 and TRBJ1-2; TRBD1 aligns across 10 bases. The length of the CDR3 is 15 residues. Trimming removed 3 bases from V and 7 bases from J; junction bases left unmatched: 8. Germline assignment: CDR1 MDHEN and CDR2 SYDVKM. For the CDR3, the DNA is TGTGCCAGCAGTTTCAGCGACTGGGACAGGGGTGGCTACACCTTC. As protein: CASSFSDWDRGGYTF.

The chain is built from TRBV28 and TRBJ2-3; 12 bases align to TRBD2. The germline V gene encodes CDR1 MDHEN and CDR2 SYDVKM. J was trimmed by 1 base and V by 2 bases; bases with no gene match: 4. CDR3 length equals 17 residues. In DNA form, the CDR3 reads TGTGCCAGCAGTTTACCTGCTAGCGGGAGGGGCACAGATACGCAGTATTTT. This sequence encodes CASSLPASGRGTDTQYF.

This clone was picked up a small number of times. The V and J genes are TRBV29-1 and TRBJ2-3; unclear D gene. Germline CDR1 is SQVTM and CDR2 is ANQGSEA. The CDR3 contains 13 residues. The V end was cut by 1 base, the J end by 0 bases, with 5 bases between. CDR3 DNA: TGCAGCGTTGAAGGGGTCAGCACAGATACGCAGTATTTT. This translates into CSVEGVSTDTQYF.

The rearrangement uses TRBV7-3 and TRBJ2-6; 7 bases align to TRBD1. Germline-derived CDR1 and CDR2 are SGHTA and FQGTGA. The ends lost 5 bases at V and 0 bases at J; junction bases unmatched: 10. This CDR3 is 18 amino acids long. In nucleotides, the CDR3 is TGTGCCAGCAGCCCAGTGGGGACAGTGATCTCTGGGGCCAACGTCCTGACTTTC. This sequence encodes CASSPVGTVISGANVLTF.

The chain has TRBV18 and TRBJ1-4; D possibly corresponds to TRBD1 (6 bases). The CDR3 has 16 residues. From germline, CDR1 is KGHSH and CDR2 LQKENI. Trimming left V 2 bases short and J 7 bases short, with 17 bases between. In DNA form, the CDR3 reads TGTGCCAGCTCACCATCCGTGGGGGGCGCGCGTGAAAAACTGTTTTTT. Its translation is CASSPSVGGAREKLFF.

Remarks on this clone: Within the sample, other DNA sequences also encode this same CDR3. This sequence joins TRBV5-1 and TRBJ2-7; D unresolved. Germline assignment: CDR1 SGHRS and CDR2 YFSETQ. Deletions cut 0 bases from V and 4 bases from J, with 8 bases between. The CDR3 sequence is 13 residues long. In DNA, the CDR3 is TGCGCCAGCAGCTTGGTATCGGGTTACGAGCAGTACTTC. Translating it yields CASSLVSGYEQYF.

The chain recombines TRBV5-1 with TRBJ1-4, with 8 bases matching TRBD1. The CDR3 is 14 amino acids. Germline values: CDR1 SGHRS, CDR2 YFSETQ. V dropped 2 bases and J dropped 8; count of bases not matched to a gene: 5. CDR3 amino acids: CASSFGQGEEKLFF. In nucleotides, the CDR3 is TGCGCCAGCAGCTTTGGACAGGGTGAGGAAAAACTGTTTTTT.

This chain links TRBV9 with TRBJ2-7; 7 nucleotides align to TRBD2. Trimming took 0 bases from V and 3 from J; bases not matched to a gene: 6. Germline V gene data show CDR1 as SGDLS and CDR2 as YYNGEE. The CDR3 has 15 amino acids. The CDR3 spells CASSVGTGGYYEQYF. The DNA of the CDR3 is TGTGCCAGCAGCGTAGGAACGGGAGGCTACTACGAGCAGTACTTC.

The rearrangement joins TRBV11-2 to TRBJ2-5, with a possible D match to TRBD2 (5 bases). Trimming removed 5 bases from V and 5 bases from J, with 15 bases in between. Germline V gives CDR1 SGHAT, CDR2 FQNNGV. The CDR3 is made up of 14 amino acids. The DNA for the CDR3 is TGTGCCAGCAGCCCACGGCGGGTTGAGGAGACCCAGTACTTC. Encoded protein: CASSPRRVEETQYF.

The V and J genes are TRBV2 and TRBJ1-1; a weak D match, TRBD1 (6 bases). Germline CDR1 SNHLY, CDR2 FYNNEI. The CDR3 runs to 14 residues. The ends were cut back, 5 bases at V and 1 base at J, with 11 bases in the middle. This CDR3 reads CASSQGHQNTEAFF. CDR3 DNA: TGTGCCAGCAGTCAGGGACACCAGAACACTGAAGCTTTCTTT. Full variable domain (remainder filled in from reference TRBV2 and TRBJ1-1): EPEVTQTPSHQVTQMGQEVILRCVPISNHLYFYWYRQILGQKVEFLVSFYNNEISEKSEIFDDQFSVERPDGSNFTLKIRSTKLEDSAMYFCASSQGHQNTEAFFGQGTRLTVV.

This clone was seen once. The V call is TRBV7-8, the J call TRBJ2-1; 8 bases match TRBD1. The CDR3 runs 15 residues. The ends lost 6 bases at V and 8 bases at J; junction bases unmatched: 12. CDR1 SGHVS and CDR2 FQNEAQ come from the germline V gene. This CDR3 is CASRPRGQGLHEQFF. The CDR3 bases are TGTGCCAGCAGACCTCGCGGACAGGGCTTACATGAGCAGTTCTTC. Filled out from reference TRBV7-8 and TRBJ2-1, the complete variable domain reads GAGVSQSPRYKVAKRGQDVALRCDPISGHVSLFWYQQALGQGPEFLTYFQNEAQLDKSGLPSDRFFAERPEGSVSTLKIQRTQQEDSAVYLCASRPRGQGLHEQFFGPGTRLTVL.

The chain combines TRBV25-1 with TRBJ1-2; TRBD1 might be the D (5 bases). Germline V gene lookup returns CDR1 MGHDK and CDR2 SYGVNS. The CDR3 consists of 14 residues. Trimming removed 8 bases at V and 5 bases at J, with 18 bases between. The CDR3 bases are TGTGCCAGCTCCTGGGGGGGGAAAAATTATGGCTACACCTTC. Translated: CASSWGGKNYGYTF.

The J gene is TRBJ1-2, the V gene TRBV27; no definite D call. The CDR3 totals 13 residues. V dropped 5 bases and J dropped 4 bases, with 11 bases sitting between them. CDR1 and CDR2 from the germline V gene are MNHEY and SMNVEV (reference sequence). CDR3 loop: CASSPRGIYGYTF. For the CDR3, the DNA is TGTGCCAGCAGTCCCCGTGGGATCTATGGCTACACCTTC.

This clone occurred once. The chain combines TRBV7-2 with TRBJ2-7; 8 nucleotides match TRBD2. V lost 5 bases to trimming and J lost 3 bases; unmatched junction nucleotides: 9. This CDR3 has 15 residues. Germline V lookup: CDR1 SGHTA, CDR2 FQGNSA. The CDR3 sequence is CASSTSGNPFYEQYF. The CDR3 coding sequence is TGTGCCAGCAGCACTAGCGGAAACCCCTTCTACGAGCAGTACTTC.

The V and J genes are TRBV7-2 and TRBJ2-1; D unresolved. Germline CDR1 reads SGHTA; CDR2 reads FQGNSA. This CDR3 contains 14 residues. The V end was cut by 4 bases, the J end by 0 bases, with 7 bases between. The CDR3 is CASSSHGSYNEQFF. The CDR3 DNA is TGTGCCAGCAGCTCCCATGGCTCCTACAATGAGCAGTTCTTC.